The 5 T cell receptor beta chains listed next were all sequenced from one sample in a study of T-cell reconstitution after alpha-beta-depleted transplantation in children (dated by TCRdb to between 2015 and 2016). The treatment or condition label for this specimen denotes: allogeneic hematopoietic cell transplantation with graft depleted of TCRalphabeta T cells and CD19 B cells. Library preparation used PCR. The instrument was an Illumina HiSeq 2500. TCR library preparation used molecular barcoding, with unique molecular identifiers applied to normalize quantification of the TCRbeta repertoire. The public reads were run again by TCRdb, first through fastp at Q25 and then through MiXCR, and only productive beta chains were kept. All rows with the same CDR3 protein become a single entry with the most common DNA and genes. In all, the sample holds roughly 790,000 distinct CDR3 sequences, and roughly 15% of those were seen once. 5% of the sample rests with the top ten.

Sequencing was performed on PBMCs, mostly from graft donor cells, taken 360 days after TCRalphabeta/CD19-depleted stem cell transplant. The receptors originated from a male patient under 18 who had a stem cell transplant for acute lymphoblastic leukemia, so the T cells may come from the graft donor.

The chain recombines TRBV20-1 with TRBJ2-7, with 8 bases aligning to TRBD2. The CDR3 loop spans 13 amino acids. V trimming: 6 bases; J trimming: 6 bases; junction bases outside the gene matches: 10. Germline-derived CDR1 and CDR2 are DFQATT and SNEGSKA (reference sequence). The DNA of the CDR3 is TGCAGTGCGTTCAGCGGGAGTGGATTCGAGCAGTACTTC. Protein sequence: CSAFSGSGFEQYF.

This clonotype showed up many times. The chain has TRBV24-1 and TRBJ2-7, with TRBD1 matching 12 bases. J lost 5 bases, V lost 4 bases, and 11 bases had no gene match. Germline V gene lookup returns CDR1 KGHDR and CDR2 SFDVKD. The CDR3 is 17 amino acids. This chain's CDR3 is CATSEPARDRGPNEQYF. The CDR3 region has the DNA TGTGCCACCAGTGAACCCGCCCGGGACAGGGGGCCCAACGAGCAGTACTTC.

The V gene is TRBV2, the J gene TRBJ2-2; 7 nucleotides agree with TRBD1. This CDR3 contains 13 residues. V trimming: 7 bases; J trimming: 6 bases; junction bases outside the gene matches: 5. Germline V gene lookup returns CDR1 SNHLY and CDR2 FYNNEI. The CDR3 is CASNDRAAGELFF. The CDR3 nucleotides are TGTGCCAGCAACGACAGGGCAGCCGGGGAGCTGTTTTTT.

This sequence joins TRBV6-1 and TRBJ1-5; a weak D match, TRBD1 (6 bases). Between the trimmed V and J ends, which lost 5 bases and 2 bases, there was a span of 13 bases. The germline CDR1 and CDR2 sequences are MNHNS and SASEGT. The CDR3 sequence is 15 residues long. The CDR3 reads CASSPGVWGNQPQHF. In nucleotides, the CDR3 is TGTGCCAGCAGTCCAGGGGTTTGGGGCAATCAGCCCCAGCATTTT.

This clonotype was seen only a few times. The chain links TRBV5-1 to TRBJ1-4; 8 bases line up with TRBD1. From germline, CDR1 is SGHRS and CDR2 YFSETQ. The CDR3 has 17 amino acids. V lost 5 bases, J lost 2 bases, and 11 bases stayed unmatched. The CDR3 here is CASRETGGKATNEKLFF. In nucleotides, the CDR3 is TGCGCCAGCAGAGAAACAGGGGGGAAAGCGACTAATGAAAAACTGTTTTTT.